This T cell receptor beta chain stems from a study of OX40 agonist ivuxolimab in advanced cancers. TCRdb's copy holds only in-frame clones and misses some; the assay was immunoSEQ multiplex PCR. Here the sample spans tens of thousands of clones, under 95% being singletons. Source: CD4+ or CD8+ T cells sorted from blood, taken in a trial of the OX40 agonist ivuxolimab. The clonotype was recovered from an adult with an advanced solid tumor such as melanoma, head and neck, liver or kidney cancer.

CDR3 region: CASSPGLHEQFF. CDR3 in DNA: TGTGCCAGCAGCCCCGGACTCCATGAGCAGTTCTTC. The V gene is TRBV7-9, the J gene TRBJ2-1; a weak D match, TRBD2 (5 bases). Germline loops: CDR1 SEHNR, CDR2 FQNEAQ (reference sequence). This CDR3 comprises 12 residues. V was pared by 5 bases and J by 8 bases, with 10 bases between.